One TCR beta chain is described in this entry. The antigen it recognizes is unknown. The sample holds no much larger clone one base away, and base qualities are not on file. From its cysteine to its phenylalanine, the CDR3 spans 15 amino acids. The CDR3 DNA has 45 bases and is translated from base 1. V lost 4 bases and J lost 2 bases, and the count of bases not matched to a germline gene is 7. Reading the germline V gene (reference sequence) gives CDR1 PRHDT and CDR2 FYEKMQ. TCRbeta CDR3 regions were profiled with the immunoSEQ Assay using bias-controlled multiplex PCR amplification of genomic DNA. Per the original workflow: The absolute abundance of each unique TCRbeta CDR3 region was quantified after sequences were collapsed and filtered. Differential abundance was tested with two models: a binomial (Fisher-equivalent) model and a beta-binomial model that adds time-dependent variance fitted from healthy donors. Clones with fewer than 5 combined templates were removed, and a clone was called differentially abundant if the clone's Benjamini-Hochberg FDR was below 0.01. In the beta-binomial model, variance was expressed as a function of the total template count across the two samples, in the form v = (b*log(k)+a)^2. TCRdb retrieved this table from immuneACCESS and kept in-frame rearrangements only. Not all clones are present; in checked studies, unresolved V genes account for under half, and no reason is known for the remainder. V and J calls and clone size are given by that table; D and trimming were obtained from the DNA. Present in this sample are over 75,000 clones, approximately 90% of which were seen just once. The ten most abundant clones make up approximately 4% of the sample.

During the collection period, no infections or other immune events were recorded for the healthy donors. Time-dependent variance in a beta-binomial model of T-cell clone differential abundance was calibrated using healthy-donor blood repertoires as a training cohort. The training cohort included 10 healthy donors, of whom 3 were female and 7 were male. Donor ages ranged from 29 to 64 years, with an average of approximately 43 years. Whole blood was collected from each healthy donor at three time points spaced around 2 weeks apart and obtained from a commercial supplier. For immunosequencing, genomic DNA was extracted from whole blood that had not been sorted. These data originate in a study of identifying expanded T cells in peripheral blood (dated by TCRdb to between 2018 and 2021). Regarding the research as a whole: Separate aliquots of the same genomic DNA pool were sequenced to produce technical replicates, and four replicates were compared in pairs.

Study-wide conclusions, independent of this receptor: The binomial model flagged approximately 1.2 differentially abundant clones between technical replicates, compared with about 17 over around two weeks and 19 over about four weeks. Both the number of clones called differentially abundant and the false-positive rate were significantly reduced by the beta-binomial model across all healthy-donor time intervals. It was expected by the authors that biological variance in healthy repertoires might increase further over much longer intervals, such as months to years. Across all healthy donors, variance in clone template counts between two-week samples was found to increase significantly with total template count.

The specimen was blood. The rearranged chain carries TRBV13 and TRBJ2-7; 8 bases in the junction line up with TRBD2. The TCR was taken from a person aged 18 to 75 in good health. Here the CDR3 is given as CASSSKRGRPYEQYF. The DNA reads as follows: TGTGCCAGCAGCTCAAAGCGGGGGCGCCCCTACGAGCAGTACTTC.